Shown below are 17 T cell receptor beta chains from a single sample sequenced in a study of cytomegalovirus exposure and HLA in healthy donors. The PCR made use of 60 Vbeta and 13 Jbeta primers. Generated by immunoSEQ multiplex PCR, the TCRdb table keeps only in-frame clones and is missing some. This table has about 90,000 clones, over 80% appearing once. The specimen was PBMCs. The source is a man between 18 and 35 years old in good health and CMV-seronegative.

The chain recombines TRBV11-2 with TRBJ2-6, with D possibly being TRBD2 (6 bases). CDR1 is SGHAT, CDR2 FQNNGV, per germline. The CDR3 loop spans 16 amino acids. V lost 1 base and J 0 bases, leaving 7 bases between the germline ends. Written as DNA, the CDR3 is TGTGCCAGCAGCTTAGCGGGAGCCTCTGGGGCCAACGTCCTGACTTTC. It specifies CASSLAGASGANVLTF.

J is TRBJ2-1 and V is TRBV30; 8 nucleotides align to TRBD2. V shed 3 bases and J 8 bases; nucleotides not matched to a gene: 12. Per germline, CDR1 GTSNPN and CDR2 SVGIG (reference sequence). This CDR3 has 15 residues. The CDR3 spells CAWSSKQPAGDEQFF. Here the CDR3 DNA reads TGTGCCTGGAGCTCCAAACAACCAGCGGGAGATGAGCAGTTCTTC.

The chain joins TRBV27 to TRBJ1-4; weak D call: TRBD1 (5 bases). V lost 0 bases and J 5 bases, leaving 13 bases between the germline ends. Germline CDR1 MNHEY, CDR2 SMNVEV (reference sequence). This CDR3 contains 16 residues. The CDR3 here is CASSLSIRASNEKLFF. In nucleotides, the CDR3 is TGTGCCAGCAGTTTATCGATCAGGGCATCAAATGAAAAACTGTTTTTT.

V and J are TRBV6-5 and TRBJ1-6; D remains ambiguous. Germline CDR1 MNHEY, CDR2 SVGAGI. Trimming shortened V by 3 bases and J by 8 bases, and 8 bases separated the two germline ends. This CDR3 spans 13 amino acids. The CDR3 reads CASSYTRDSPLHF. In DNA form, the CDR3 reads TGTGCCAGCAGTTATACGCGGGATTCACCCCTCCACTTT.

V usage is TRBV29-1 and J usage is TRBJ2-7, with D perhaps matching TRBD1 (5 bases). Germline V lookup: CDR1 SQVTM, CDR2 ANQGSEA. V was clipped by 6 bases and J by 0 bases, with 12 bases between them. This CDR3 is 13 amino acids long. This CDR3 reads CSVLDRSSYEQYF. In DNA form, the CDR3 reads TGCAGCGTCTTAGACAGAAGCTCCTACGAGCAGTACTTC.

The V gene is TRBV4-2, the J gene TRBJ1-4, with a tentative D call TRBD1 (6 bases). CDR1 and CDR2 (germline): LGHNA, YNFKEQ. This CDR3 is 16 amino acids long. The germline V and J ends were trimmed by 0 bases and 4 bases, with 12 bases remaining between them. The CDR3: CASSQDQGQGNEKLFF. The DNA of the CDR3 is TGTGCCAGCAGCCAAGATCAGGGGCAGGGTAATGAAAAACTGTTTTTT.

The V and J genes are TRBV9 and TRBJ2-1; 12 nucleotides agree with TRBD2. The CDR3 extends over 15 amino acids. The germline CDR1 and CDR2 sequences are SGDLS and YYNGEE. The trim removed 3 bases at V and 4 bases at J, leaving 2 bases unmatched. This chain's CDR3 is CASSEGLAGYNEQFF. In nucleotides, the CDR3 is TGTGCCAGCAGCGAGGGACTAGCGGGTTACAATGAGCAGTTCTTC.

The chain joins TRBV9 to TRBJ1-5, with a tentative D call TRBD1 (5 bases). Trimming shortened V by 3 bases and J by 1 base, and 11 bases separated the two germline ends. Germline CDR1 is SGDLS and CDR2 is YYNGEE. The CDR3 covers 15 residues. CDR3 nucleotide sequence: TGTGCCAGCAGCGCCGGGACTGTGAGCAATCAGCCCCAGCATTTT. The encoded protein is CASSAGTVSNQPQHF.

The chain is built from TRBV4-1 and TRBJ2-7, with 9 nucleotides matching TRBD1. Germline trimming cut 0 bases from V and 4 bases from J; bases unmatched to any gene: 10. The CDR3 is 17 residues long. The germline V gene encodes CDR1 MGHRA and CDR2 YSYEKL. CDR3 protein: CASSQEDLDRGLYEQYF. CDR3 DNA: TGCGCCAGCAGCCAAGAAGATTTGGACAGGGGTTTGTACGAGCAGTACTTC.

The chain is built from TRBV28 and TRBJ2-7, with 7 bases matching TRBD1. The CDR3 is 15 amino acids. V was clipped by 8 bases and J by 6 bases; unmatched bases: 16. CDR1 is MDHEN and CDR2 is SYDVKM in the germline V gene. In DNA, the CDR3 is TGTGCCAGCTCCCTCAGTAAGGGGGCGGTTTGCGAGCAGTACTTC. Translating it yields CASSLSKGAVCEQYF.

In nucleotides, the CDR3 is TGTGCCAGCAGCCCAACGCGTGCAGATACGCAGTATTTT. Translating gives CASSPTRADTQYF. The chain uses TRBV5-6 and TRBJ2-3, with D unresolved. Germline V lookup: CDR1 SGHDT, CDR2 YYEEEE. The CDR3 sequence is 13 residues long. Trimming removed 4 bases from V and 4 bases from J, with 10 bases in between.

The chain uses TRBV29-1 and TRBJ2-5; 8 nucleotides align to TRBD2. The germline gives CDR1 SQVTM, CDR2 ANQGSEA. V lost 4 bases and J lost 5; bases outside the gene matches: 9. This CDR3 is 14 amino acids long. The CDR3 loop is CSVARGGRMETQYF. In nucleotides, the CDR3 is TGCAGCGTTGCCCGCGGGGGGCGCATGGAGACCCAGTACTTC.

The J gene is TRBJ2-2, the V gene TRBV7-9; 9 bases map to TRBD2. Germline V gives CDR1 SEHNR, CDR2 FQNEAQ (reference sequence). The CDR3 is made up of 17 amino acids. V trimming: 5 bases; J trimming: 6 bases; junction bases outside the gene matches: 13. The CDR3 loop is CASSQNTGTSRAGELFF. The DNA for the CDR3 is TGTGCCAGCAGCCAGAACACAGGGACTAGCAGGGCCGGGGAGCTGTTTTTT.

The gene calls are TRBV19 and TRBJ1-1; maybe TRBD1 (6 bases). CDR1 LNHDA and CDR2 SQIVND come from the germline V gene (reference sequence). The CDR3 contains 14 residues. The V end was cut by 3 bases, the J end by 6 bases, with 14 bases between. The CDR3 DNA sequence: TGTGCCAGTAGTATGAGGTGGGGGGGCGCTGAAGCTTTCTTT. Residues: CASSMRWGGAEAFF.

This clone was detected a few times. The chain joins TRBV7-2 to TRBJ2-7, with 10 positions matching TRBD2. Germline V lookup: CDR1 SGHTA, CDR2 FQGNSA. V shed 5 bases and J 5 bases; nucleotides not matched to a gene: 15. There are 17 residues in the CDR3. The CDR3 sequence is CASSPSSGRATIHEQYF. The DNA for the CDR3 is TGTGCCAGCAGCCCAAGCAGCGGGAGGGCCACAATCCACGAGCAGTACTTC.

The chain couples TRBV27 to TRBJ2-5, with D perhaps matching TRBD2 (5 bases). The closer fit of TRBJ2-7 to the DNA end suggests the J call may be wrong. The germline gives CDR1 MNHEY, CDR2 SMNVEV (reference sequence). There are 15 residues in the CDR3. CDR3 sequence reads: CASSPLKLDPYEQYF. The CDR3 DNA reads TGTGCCAGCAGTCCATTAAAACTAGACCCCTACGAGCAGTACTTC.

The CDR3 region has the DNA TGTGCCAGCAGCTCAGGGGACAGGGGGCTCTTTGAGACCCAGTACTTC. It is translated as CASSSGDRGLFETQYF. The V call is TRBV5-4, the J call TRBJ2-5; 12 bases are shared with TRBD1. This CDR3 is 16 amino acids long. Germline V gives CDR1 SGHNT, CDR2 YYREEE (reference sequence). Germline trimming cut 3 bases from V and 5 bases from J; bases unmatched to any gene: 8.